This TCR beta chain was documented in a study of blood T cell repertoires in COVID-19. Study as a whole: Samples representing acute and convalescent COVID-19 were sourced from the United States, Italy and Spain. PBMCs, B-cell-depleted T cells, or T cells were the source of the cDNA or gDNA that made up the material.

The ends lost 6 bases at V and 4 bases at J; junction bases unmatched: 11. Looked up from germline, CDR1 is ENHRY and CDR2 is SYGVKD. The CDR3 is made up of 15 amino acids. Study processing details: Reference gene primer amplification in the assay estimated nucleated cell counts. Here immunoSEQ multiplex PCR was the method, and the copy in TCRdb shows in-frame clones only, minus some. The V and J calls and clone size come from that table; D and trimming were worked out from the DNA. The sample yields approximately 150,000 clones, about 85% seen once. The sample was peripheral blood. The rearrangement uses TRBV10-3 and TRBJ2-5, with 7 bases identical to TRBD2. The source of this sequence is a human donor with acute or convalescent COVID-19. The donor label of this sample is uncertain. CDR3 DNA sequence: TGTGCCATCAGCGAGAGCGGGGCTCCCGTAGAGACCCAGTACTTC. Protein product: CAISESGAPVETQYF.